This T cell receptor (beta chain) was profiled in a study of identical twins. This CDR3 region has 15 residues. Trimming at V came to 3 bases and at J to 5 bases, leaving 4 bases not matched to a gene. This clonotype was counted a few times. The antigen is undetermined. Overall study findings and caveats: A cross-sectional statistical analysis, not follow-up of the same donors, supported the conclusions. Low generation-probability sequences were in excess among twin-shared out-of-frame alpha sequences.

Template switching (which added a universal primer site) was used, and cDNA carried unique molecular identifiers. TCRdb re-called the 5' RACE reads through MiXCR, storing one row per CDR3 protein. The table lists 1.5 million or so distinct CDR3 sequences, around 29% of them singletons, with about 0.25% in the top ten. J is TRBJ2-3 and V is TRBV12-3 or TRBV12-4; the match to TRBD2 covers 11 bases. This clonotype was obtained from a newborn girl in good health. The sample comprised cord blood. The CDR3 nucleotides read TGTGCCAGCAGTTTTAGCGGGAGGGTTGGAGATACGCAGTATTTT. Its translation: CASSFSGRVGDTQYF.